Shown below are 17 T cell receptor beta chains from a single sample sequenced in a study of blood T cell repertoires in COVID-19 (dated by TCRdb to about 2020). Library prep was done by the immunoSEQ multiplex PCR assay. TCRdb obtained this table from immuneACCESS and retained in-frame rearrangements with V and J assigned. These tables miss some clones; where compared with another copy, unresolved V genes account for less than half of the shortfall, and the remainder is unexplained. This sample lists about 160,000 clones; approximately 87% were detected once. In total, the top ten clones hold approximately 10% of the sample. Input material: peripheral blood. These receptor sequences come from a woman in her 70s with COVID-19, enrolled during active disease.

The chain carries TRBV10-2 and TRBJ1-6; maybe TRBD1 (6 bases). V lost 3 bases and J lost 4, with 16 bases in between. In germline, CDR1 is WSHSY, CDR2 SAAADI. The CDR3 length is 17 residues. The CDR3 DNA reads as TGCGCCAGCAGTGAACCCAGGGGTTTTGGTTATAATTCACCCCTCCACTTT. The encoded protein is CASSEPRGFGYNSPLHF.

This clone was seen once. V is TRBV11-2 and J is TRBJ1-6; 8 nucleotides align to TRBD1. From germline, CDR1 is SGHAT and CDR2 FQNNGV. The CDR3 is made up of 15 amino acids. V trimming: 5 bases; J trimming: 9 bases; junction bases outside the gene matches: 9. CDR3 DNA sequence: TGTGCCAGCAGCCTCGGACAGGGTTCAGGTTCACCCCTCCACTTT. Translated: CASSLGQGSGSPLHF.

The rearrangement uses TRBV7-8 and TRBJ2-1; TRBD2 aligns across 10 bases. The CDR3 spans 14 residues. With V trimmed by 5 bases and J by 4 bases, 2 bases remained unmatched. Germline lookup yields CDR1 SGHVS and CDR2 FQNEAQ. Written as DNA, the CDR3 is TGTGCCAGCAGCCGTAGCGGGGGGTACAATGAGCAGTTCTTC. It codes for CASSRSGGYNEQFF.

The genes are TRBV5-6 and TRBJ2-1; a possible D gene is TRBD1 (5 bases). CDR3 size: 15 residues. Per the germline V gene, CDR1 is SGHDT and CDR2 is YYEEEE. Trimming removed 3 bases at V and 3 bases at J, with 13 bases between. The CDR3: CASSWGRQSYNEQFF. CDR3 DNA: TGTGCCAGCAGCTGGGGCAGACAAAGCTACAATGAGCAGTTCTTC.

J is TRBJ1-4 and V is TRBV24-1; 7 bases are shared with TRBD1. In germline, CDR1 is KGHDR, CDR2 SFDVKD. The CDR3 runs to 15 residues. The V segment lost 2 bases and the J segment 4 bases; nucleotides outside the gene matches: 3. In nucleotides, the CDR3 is TGTGCCACCAGTGATTCCACAGGGGATAATGAAAAACTGTTTTTT. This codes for CATSDSTGDNEKLFF.

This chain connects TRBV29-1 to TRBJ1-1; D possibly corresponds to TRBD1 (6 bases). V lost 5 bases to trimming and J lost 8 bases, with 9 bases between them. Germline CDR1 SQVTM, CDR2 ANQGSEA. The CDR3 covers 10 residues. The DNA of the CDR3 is TGCAGCGTTTGGACAGACGAAGCTTTCTTT. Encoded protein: CSVWTDEAFF.

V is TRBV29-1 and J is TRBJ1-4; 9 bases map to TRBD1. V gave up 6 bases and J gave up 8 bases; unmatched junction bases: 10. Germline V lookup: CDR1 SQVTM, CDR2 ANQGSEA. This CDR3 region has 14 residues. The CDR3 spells CSVSSRQGEEKLFF. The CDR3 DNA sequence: TGCAGCGTCTCTTCCCGACAGGGGGAGGAAAAACTGTTTTTT.

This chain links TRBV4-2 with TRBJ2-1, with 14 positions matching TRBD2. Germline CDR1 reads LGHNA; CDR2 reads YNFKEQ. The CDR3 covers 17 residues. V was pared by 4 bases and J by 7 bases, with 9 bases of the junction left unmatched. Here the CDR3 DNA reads TGTGCCAGCAGCCTGGGGACTAGCGGGGGCCTTCGGAATGAGCAGTTCTTC. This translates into CASSLGTSGGLRNEQFF.

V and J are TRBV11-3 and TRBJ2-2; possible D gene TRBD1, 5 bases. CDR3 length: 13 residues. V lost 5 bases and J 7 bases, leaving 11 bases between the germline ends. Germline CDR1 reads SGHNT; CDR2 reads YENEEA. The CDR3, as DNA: TGTGCCAGCAGCAAAAACAGGTTCGGGGAGCTGTTTTTT. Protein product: CASSKNRFGELFF.

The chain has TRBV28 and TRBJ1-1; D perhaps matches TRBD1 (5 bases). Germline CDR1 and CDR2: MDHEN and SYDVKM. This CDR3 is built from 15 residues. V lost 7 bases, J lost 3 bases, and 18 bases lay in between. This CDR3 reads CASKLSYGHDTEAFF. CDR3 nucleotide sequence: TGTGCCAGCAAGTTATCCTACGGACATGACACTGAAGCTTTCTTT.

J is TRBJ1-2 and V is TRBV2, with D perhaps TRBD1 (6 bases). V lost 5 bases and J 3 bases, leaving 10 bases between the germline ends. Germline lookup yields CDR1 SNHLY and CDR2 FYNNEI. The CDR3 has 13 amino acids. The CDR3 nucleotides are TGTGCCAGCAGTAGACGGACAGACTATGGCTACACCTTC. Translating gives CASSRRTDYGYTF.

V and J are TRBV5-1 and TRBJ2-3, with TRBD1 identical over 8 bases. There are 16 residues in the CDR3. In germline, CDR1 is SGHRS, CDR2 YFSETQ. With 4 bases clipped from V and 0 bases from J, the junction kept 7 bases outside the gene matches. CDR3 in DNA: TGCGCCAGCAGCCCAACGACAGGGGTCAGCACAGATACGCAGTATTTT. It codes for CASSPTTGVSTDTQYF.

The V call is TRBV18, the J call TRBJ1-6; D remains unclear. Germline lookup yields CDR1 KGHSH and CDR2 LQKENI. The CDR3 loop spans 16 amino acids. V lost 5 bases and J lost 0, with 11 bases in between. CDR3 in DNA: TGTGCCAGCTCATCCTCAAAGAGCTCCTATAATTCACCCCTCCACTTT. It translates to CASSSSKSSYNSPLHF.

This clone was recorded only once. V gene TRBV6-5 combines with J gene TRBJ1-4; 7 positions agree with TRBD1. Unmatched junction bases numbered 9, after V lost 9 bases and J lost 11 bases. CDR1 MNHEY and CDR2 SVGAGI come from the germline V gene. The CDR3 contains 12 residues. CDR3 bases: TGTGCCAGTATGGACAGGTGGGAGAAACTGTTTTTT. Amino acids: CASMDRWEKLFF.

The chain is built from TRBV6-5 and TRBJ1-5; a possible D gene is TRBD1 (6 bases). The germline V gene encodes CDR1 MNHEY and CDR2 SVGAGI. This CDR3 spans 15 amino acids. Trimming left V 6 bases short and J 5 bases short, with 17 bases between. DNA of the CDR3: TGTGCCAGCAGCCCGACAGGCGGGCGGCATCAGCCCCAGCATTTT. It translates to CASSPTGGRHQPQHF.

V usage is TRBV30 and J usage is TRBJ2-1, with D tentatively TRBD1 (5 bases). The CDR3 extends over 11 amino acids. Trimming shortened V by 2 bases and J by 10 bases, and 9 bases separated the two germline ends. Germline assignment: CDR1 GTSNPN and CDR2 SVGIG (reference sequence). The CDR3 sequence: CAWSQGREQFF. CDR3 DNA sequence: TGTGCCTGGAGTCAGGGCCGCGAGCAGTTCTTC.

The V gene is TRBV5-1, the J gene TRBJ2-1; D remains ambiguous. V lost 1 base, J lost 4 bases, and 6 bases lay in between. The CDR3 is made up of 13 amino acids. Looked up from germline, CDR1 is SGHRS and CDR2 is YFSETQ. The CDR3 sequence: CASSLLQYNEQFF. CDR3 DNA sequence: TGCGCCAGCAGCTTGCTACAGTACAATGAGCAGTTCTTC.